This record concerns one T cell receptor (beta chain) sequence. These data come from a study of T cells expressing NK-cell markers. On the study more broadly: It was sorted CD3+CD56+NKG2C+, CD3+CD56+NKG2C- and CD3+CD56-NKG2C+ T cells that supplied the TCR beta repertoires. Sequencing covered eight donors, seven HCMV-seropositive and one seronegative.

Per the germline V gene, CDR1 is SGHNT and CDR2 is YYREEE (reference sequence). This CDR3 is built from 13 residues. It was by 5'RACE template switching with UMIs that TCR beta cDNA was made. TCRdb reprocessed the 5' RACE reads; each CDR3 protein has one entry and no DNA is given. The clone table shows hundreds of thousands of distinct CDR3 sequences, with the ten largest holding around 4%. The sample was blood T cells: a sorted CD56 or NKG2C T cell subset, CD4+ or CD8+ T cells, or bulk PBMC T cells (not recorded which). The V gene is TRBV5-4, the J gene TRBJ2-3. The sequence came from a woman aged 18 to 75 in good health. The CDR3 is CASSLTNTDTQYF.